Listed here are 10 T cell receptor beta chains from one sample, sequenced in a study of kidney transplant recipient with SARS-CoV-2 infection. In TCRdb, the reads were re-called with MiXCR into one record per CDR3 protein. This sample yields 200,000 to 300,000 distinct CDR3 sequences, of which 25% to 30% are seen a single time; almost 7.5% belongs to the top ten. The specimen comprised a blood sample, sampled at baseline and between days 110 and 120 from a kidney transplant recipient. These receptors were taken from a male patient aged 25 to 39 who had COVID-19 and was a kidney transplant recipient. Among the T cells, some may be from the graft donor.

As concerns this clonotype: This may come from a read error, since a much larger clone is one base off. V usage is TRBV21-1 and J usage is TRBJ2-3. TRBV21-1 counts as a pseudogene. This CDR3 has 17 residues. The chain's CDR3 is CANRRLVATVMQDTQYF. The CDR3 DNA sequence: TGTGCCAACAGAAGGCTTGTAGCTACAGTCATGCAAGATACGCAGTATTTT.

This clonotype was found many times. This chain links TRBV24-1 with TRBJ1-2; D is perhaps TRBD1 (5 bases). The CDR3 runs to 17 residues. Germline CDR1 reads KGHDR; CDR2 reads SFDVKD. Trimming shortened V by 6 bases and J by 4 bases, and 23 bases separated the two germline ends. In DNA, the CDR3 is TGTGCCACCAGTCGGACATTTAGTACCAGAAAGACCTATGGCTACACCTTC. It translates to CATSRTFSTRKTYGYTF.

This clonotype showed up many times. V gene TRBV9 combines with J gene TRBJ2-2; D not resolved. The CDR3 runs to 15 residues. V was trimmed by 1 base and J by 4 bases, leaving 11 bases between them. CDR1 and CDR2 from the germline V gene are SGDLS and YYNGEE. CDR3 nucleotides: TGTGCCAGCAGCGTAAAGAGCAACCCCACCGGGGAGCTGTTTTTT. Translation gives CASSVKSNPTGELFF.

The sample holds a few counts of this clonotype. The V gene is TRBV20-1, the J gene TRBJ2-5; possible D gene TRBD2, 5 bases. V lost 3 bases and J lost 5, with 13 bases in between. Germline V gene data show CDR1 as DFQATT and CDR2 as SNEGSKA (reference sequence). The CDR3 length is 13 residues. DNA of the CDR3: TGCAGTGCTAGTCTTCCGGGATATGAGACCCAGTACTTC. It encodes CSASLPGYETQYF.

This clonotype was seen repeatedly, ten times or more. The chain recombines TRBV18 with TRBJ1-3; D uncertain. The V end was cut by 3 bases, the J end by 0 bases, with 6 bases between. CDR3 size: 14 residues. CDR1 is KGHSH and CDR2 is LQKENI in the germline V gene. The CDR3 is CASSPSSSGNTIYF. DNA of the CDR3: TGTGCCAGCTCACCTAGCAGCTCTGGAAACACCATATATTTT.

The sample holds one count of this clonotype. Possible read error: a much larger clone is one base away. The genes are TRBV5-4 and TRBJ1-2; perhaps TRBD1 as D (5 bases). Germline assignment: CDR1 SGHNT and CDR2 YYREEE (reference sequence). This CDR3 has 15 amino acids. CDR3 sequence: CASGLGTRANYGYTF. In nucleotides, the CDR3 is TGTGCCAGCGGCTTGGGGACCAGGGCCAACTATGGCTACACCTTC. Variable domain in full (rest from reference TRBV5-4 and TRBJ1-2): ETGVTQSPTHLIKTRGQQVTLRCSSQSGHNTVSWYQQALGQGPQFIFQYYREEENGRGNFPPRFSGLQFPNYSSELNVNALELDDSALYLCASGLGTRANYGYTFGSGTRLTVV.

For this clonotype: A much larger clonotype is one base distant, so this may be a read error. The V and J genes are TRBV6-5 and TRBJ2-7; 9 bases are a match to TRBD1. Germline-derived CDR1 and CDR2 are MNHEY and SVGAGI. CDR3 length equals 14 residues. V shed 5 bases and J 5 bases; nucleotides not matched to a gene: 7. CDR3 loop: CASSENRGLHEQYF. As DNA, the CDR3 is TGTGCCAGCAGTGAAAACAGGGGGCTCCACGAGCAGTACTTC.

Turning to this clonotype: A much more abundant neighbour one base away suggests this may be a read error. V is TRBV6-5 and J is TRBJ2-7; 7 positions agree with TRBD1. This CDR3 is 15 amino acids long. CDR1 is MNHEY, CDR2 SVGAGI, per germline. Here the CDR3 DNA reads TGTGCCAACAGTCCCACAGGGGAACCCACCTACGAGCAGTACTTC. Its translation: CANSPTGEPTYEQYF.

This clonotype was seen ten or more times. The chain has TRBV30 and TRBJ1-2, with a tentative D call TRBD1 (6 bases). The CDR3 has 13 amino acids. V was shortened by 1 base and J by 8 bases, with 14 bases between the two germline ends. Per the germline V gene, CDR1 is GTSNPN and CDR2 is SVGIG (reference sequence). The CDR3 here is CAWSGQVSRGYTF. CDR3 coding DNA: TGTGCCTGGAGTGGACAGGTGTCTAGGGGCTACACCTTC. The complete variable domain, with remaining parts taken from reference TRBV30 and TRBJ1-2, reads SQTIHQWPATLVQPVGSPLSLECTVEGTSNPNLYWYRQAAGRGLQLLFYSVGIGQISSEVPQNLSASRPQDRQFILSSKKLLLSDSGFYLCAWSGQVSRGYTFGSGTRLTVV.

Turning to this clonotype: This may be a read error, as it is one base from a much larger clone. The CDR3 ends on some other residue instead of the conserved phenylalanine or tryptophan, so this is likely a read error. V gene TRBV5-1 combines with J gene TRBJ2-5; TRBD1 matches at 8 bases. The CDR3 is 14 amino acids. Germline V CDR1 and CDR2: SGHRS, YFSETQ. V dropped 4 bases and J dropped 1; count of bases not matched to a gene: 3. Here the CDR3 DNA reads TGCGCCAGCAGCCCAACAGGGGGCCAAGAGACCCAGTACCTC. This gives the protein CASSPTGGQETQYL.